Listed here are 32 T cell receptor beta chains from one sample, sequenced in a study of cytomegalovirus exposure and HLA in healthy donors. Measured with immunoSEQ multiplex PCR; TCRdb has only the in-frame clones, and not every one. This sample yields hundreds of thousands of clones, of which roughly 87% are seen a single time; around 11% belongs to the top ten. The sample comprised PBMCs. The source of these receptors is a man aged 18-30 years in good health and CMV-seropositive.

The chain carries TRBV6-5 and TRBJ1-1, with D perhaps matching TRBD1 (5 bases). Germline-derived CDR1 and CDR2 are MNHEY and SVGAGI. Trimming took off 0 bases at V and 4 bases at J, with 15 bases between the two ends. The CDR3 length is 16 residues. The CDR3 DNA reads as TGTGCCAGCAGTTACTCGATCGCAGGGATGAGCACTGAAGCTTTCTTT. This sequence encodes CASSYSIAGMSTEAFF.

This clone was found once. This rearrangement joins TRBV6-5 to TRBJ2-1; no reliable D call. V gave up 1 base and J gave up 5 bases, with 6 bases separating them. The CDR3 loop spans 13 amino acids. CDR1 and CDR2 from the germline V gene are MNHEY and SVGAGI. DNA of the CDR3: TGTGCCAGCAGTTACTTGCTGCACAATGAGCAGTTCTTC. This translates into CASSYLLHNEQFF.

The chain is built from TRBV5-6 and TRBJ1-5; no reliable D call. This CDR3 has 13 residues. CDR1 SGHDT and CDR2 YYEEEE come from the germline V gene. The V end lost 0 bases, the J end lost 7 bases, and 8 bases lay between the germline ends. CDR3 nucleotide sequence: TGTGCCAGCAGCTTGGGCGCCCAGCAGCCCCAGCATTTT. Its translation: CASSLGAQQPQHF.

V gene TRBV6-1 combines with J gene TRBJ2-3; no firm D call. Trimming removed 7 bases at V and 3 bases at J, with 8 bases between. CDR1 and CDR2 from the germline V gene are MNHNS and SASEGT. The CDR3 loop spans 12 amino acids. CDR3 nucleotide sequence: TGTGCCAGCAACCGTGGGACAGATACGCAGTATTTT. Translation gives CASNRGTDTQYF.

A single count supports this clone. This sequence joins TRBV28 and TRBJ1-1; 7 positions match TRBD1. Germline trimming cut 4 bases from V and 0 bases from J; bases unmatched to any gene: 2. Germline values: CDR1 MDHEN, CDR2 SYDVKM. The CDR3 is 14 residues long. The CDR3 protein is CASSSQGMNTEAFF. The CDR3 nucleotides read TGTGCCAGCAGTTCACAGGGGATGAACACTGAAGCTTTCTTT.

V usage is TRBV6-1 and J usage is TRBJ1-2, with 8 bases matching TRBD1. Germline trimming cut 8 bases from V and 7 bases from J; bases unmatched to any gene: 9. The CDR3 spans 13 residues. Per the germline V gene, CDR1 is MNHNS and CDR2 is SASEGT. The CDR3 DNA sequence: TGTGCCAGCGGACAGGGCCCCACTGCTGGCTACACCTTC. It is translated as CASGQGPTAGYTF.

The chain links TRBV5-1 to TRBJ1-1; TRBD1 matches 9 bases. The germline V gene encodes CDR1 SGHRS and CDR2 YFSETQ. V lost 0 bases and J lost 11; bases outside the gene matches: 5. The CDR3 length is 13 residues. The CDR3, as DNA: TGCGCCAGCAGCTTGGGGACAGGGGCAATGGCTTTCTTT. Translated, it gives CASSLGTGAMAFF.

The sample holds a few counts of this clone. The chain recombines TRBV29-1 with TRBJ2-1; 16 bases agree with TRBD2. V lost 6 bases to trimming and J lost 7 bases; unmatched junction nucleotides: 9. Germline V gene lookup returns CDR1 SQVTM and CDR2 ANQGSEA. The CDR3 consists of 16 residues. The CDR3 DNA sequence: TGCAGCGTGACCGGGACTAGCGGGAGGGCCCTTAATGAGCAGTTCTTC. Translation gives CSVTGTSGRALNEQFF.

V usage is TRBV6-1 and J usage is TRBJ1-5; possibly TRBD1 for D (5 bases). Germline V gives CDR1 MNHNS, CDR2 SASEGT. The V and J ends lost 3 bases and 1 base respectively, with 10 bases between them. The CDR3 is made up of 15 amino acids. CDR3 loop: CASSEYRNSNQPQHF. The CDR3 DNA reads as TGTGCCAGCAGTGAGTACAGGAACAGCAATCAGCCCCAGCATTTT.

The gene calls are TRBV6-1 and TRBJ2-2, with TRBD2 matching over 8 bases. Germline values: CDR1 MNHNS, CDR2 SASEGT. CDR3 size: 15 residues. With V trimmed by 7 bases and J by 3 bases, 7 bases remained unmatched. The CDR3 DNA reads as TGTGCCAGCACCCTCCTCGGGGGGGACACCGGGGAGCTGTTTTTT. Translating it yields CASTLLGGDTGELFF.

Only a few counts were recorded for this clone. The chain couples TRBV10-2 to TRBJ1-2; D remains ambiguous. Germline lookup yields CDR1 WSHSY and CDR2 SAAADI. CDR3 length: 16 amino acids. The V gene lost 6 bases and the J gene lost 4 bases, with 21 bases spanning the gap. This CDR3 reads CASRTLGEGEFYGYTF. CDR3 coding DNA: TGCGCCAGCAGGACCCTCGGGGAGGGAGAGTTCTATGGCTACACCTTC.

The chain carries TRBV1 and TRBJ1-4; the table's D call TRBD1 went unverified against the DNA. TRBV1 is a recognized pseudogene. The CDR3 has 19 amino acids. CDR3: CTSSPGTLDRGPGNEKLFF. The DNA of the CDR3 is TGCACCAGCAGCCCCGGAACCCTGGACAGGGGGCCCGGTAATGAAAAACTGTTTTTT.

V gene TRBV2 combines with J gene TRBJ2-1; 12 bases fit TRBD2. The CDR3 runs 16 residues. Trimming removed 4 bases from V and 7 bases from J; junction bases left unmatched: 8. Looked up from germline, CDR1 is SNHLY and CDR2 is FYNNEI. This chain's CDR3 is CASSAPGLAGLNEQFF. The CDR3 nucleotides read TGTGCCAGCAGTGCCCCGGGACTAGCGGGCTTAAATGAGCAGTTCTTC.

The chain uses TRBV27 and TRBJ2-5; perhaps TRBD1 as D (6 bases). Trimming took 2 bases from V and 3 from J, leaving 13 bases between them. Germline-derived CDR1 and CDR2 are MNHEY and SMNVEV (reference sequence). The CDR3 has 15 amino acids. The CDR3 protein is CASSLGPGVEETQYF. The CDR3 DNA follows: TGTGCCAGCAGTTTAGGGCCAGGGGTGGAAGAGACCCAGTACTTC.

This chain uses TRBV6-5 with TRBJ2-7, with D tentatively TRBD1 (6 bases). Trimming pared 2 bases from V and 0 bases from J, leaving 8 bases between. The V gene's germline CDR1 is MNHEY and CDR2 SVGAGI. The CDR3 contains 14 residues. CDR3 sequence: CASSYRQASYEQYF. The CDR3 nucleotides are TGTGCCAGCAGTTACCGACAGGCCTCCTACGAGCAGTACTTC.

This chain links TRBV27 with TRBJ1-5; possible D gene TRBD1, 5 bases. There are 14 residues in the CDR3. Germline V gives CDR1 MNHEY, CDR2 SMNVEV (reference sequence). Trimming left V 10 bases short and J 4 bases short, with 17 bases between. The CDR3 reads CATSPGWGNQPQHF. The CDR3 DNA is TGTGCCACCAGCCCAGGGTGGGGGAATCAGCCCCAGCATTTT.

The chain joins TRBV9 to TRBJ1-5; TRBD1 aligns across 8 bases. The V gene's germline CDR1 is SGDLS and CDR2 YYNGEE. Trimming cost V 0 bases and J 5 bases; bases outside gene matches: 4. CDR3 size: 15 residues. The CDR3 DNA follows: TGTGCCAGCAGCGTAGGTGGACAGGGTGATCAGCCCCAGCATTTT. Its protein product is CASSVGGQGDQPQHF.

J is TRBJ1-5 and V is TRBV19, with D possibly matching TRBD1 (6 bases). Deletions cut 6 bases from V and 3 bases from J, with 15 bases between. The germline CDR1 and CDR2 sequences are LNHDA and SQIVND (reference sequence). The CDR3 consists of 15 residues. The CDR3 DNA follows: TGTGCCAGTAGACCCTCCGGGGGCACCAATCAGCCCCAGCATTTT. Translated: CASRPSGGTNQPQHF.

CDR3 protein: CASGLTFLAGRTGELFF. As DNA, the CDR3 is TGTGCTAGTGGTTTGACCTTCTTAGCGGGACGGACCGGGGAGCTGTTTTTT. The chain links TRBV12-5 to TRBJ2-2; 8 positions match TRBD2. Trimming took 2 bases from V and 5 from J; bases not matched to a gene: 10. CDR1 and CDR2 from the germline V gene are LGHNT and FRNRAP. CDR3 length: 17 amino acids.

CDR3 in amino acids: CATSRGTVGLVEQYF. The CDR3 DNA sequence: TGTGCCACCAGCAGGGGGACAGTTGGTTTAGTCGAGCAGTACTTC. V is TRBV15 and J is TRBJ2-7; 7 bases are shared with TRBD1. J gave up 6 bases and V 3 bases, and 11 bases lay outside the gene matches. Germline lookup yields CDR1 LNHNV and CDR2 YYDKDF (reference sequence). The CDR3 is 15 amino acids.

The chain combines TRBV15 with TRBJ2-1, with 8 bases that match TRBD1. Germline CDR1 and CDR2: LNHNV and YYDKDF (reference sequence). The V and J ends lost 0 bases and 3 bases, in that order; junction bases with no gene match: 7. The length of the CDR3 is 17 residues. DNA of the CDR3: TGTGCCACCAGCAGAGATCTTGCAGGGGGCCACTACAATGAGCAGTTCTTC. It is translated as CATSRDLAGGHYNEQFF.

The chain carries TRBV27 and TRBJ2-1; possibly TRBD1 or TRBD2 for D (5 bases each). This CDR3 comprises 14 residues. The V end lost 11 bases, the J end lost 0 bases, and 14 bases lay between the germline ends. Germline CDR1 reads MNHEY; CDR2 reads SMNVEV (reference sequence). CDR3 sequence reads: CAAGGPSSYNEQFF. The CDR3 DNA is TGTGCCGCTGGGGGTCCGAGCTCCTACAATGAGCAGTTCTTC.

CDR3 DNA: TGCAGCGCTGAGGGCAGAAACTATGGCTACACCTTC. It yields the protein CSAEGRNYGYTF. The V call is TRBV29-1, the J call TRBJ1-2, with D unresolved. The CDR3 has 12 amino acids. Trimming stripped 7 bases from V and 2 bases from J, with 11 bases between. CDR1 is SQVTM, CDR2 ANQGSEA, per germline.

The chain couples TRBV7-2 to TRBJ2-2, with D possibly TRBD2 on 6 matching bases. Germline-derived CDR1 and CDR2 are SGHTA and FQGNSA. Trimming shortened V by 1 base and J by 4 bases, and 10 bases separated the two germline ends. CDR3 length: 15 amino acids. As DNA, the CDR3 is TGTGCCAGCAGCTTAGGGGCGGGATCCACCGGGGAGCTGTTTTTT. This codes for CASSLGAGSTGELFF.

The rearrangement links TRBV28 to TRBJ1-2; a possible D gene is TRBD1 (6 bases). Germline V gene lookup returns CDR1 MDHEN and CDR2 SYDVKM. This CDR3 has 13 residues. V lost 6 bases and J 6 bases, leaving 14 bases between the germline ends. The CDR3: CASSSGTKHGYTF. The CDR3 DNA follows: TGTGCCAGCAGCTCCGGGACAAAACATGGCTACACCTTC.

The chain employs TRBV7-8 and TRBJ1-2; 9 bases line up with TRBD1. The CDR3 has 13 residues. J was trimmed by 8 bases and V by 4 bases; bases with no gene match: 5. Germline-derived CDR1 and CDR2 are SGHVS and FQNEAQ. The CDR3 region is CASSSGTGRGYTF. For the CDR3, the DNA is TGTGCCAGCAGCTCCGGGACAGGGAGAGGCTACACCTTC. The variable domain in full, with the rest retrieved from reference TRBV7-8 and TRBJ1-2, is GAGVSQSPRYKVAKRGQDVALRCDPISGHVSLFWYQQALGQGPEFLTYFQNEAQLDKSGLPSDRFFAERPEGSVSTLKIQRTQQEDSAVYLCASSSGTGRGYTFGSGTRLTVV.

The J gene is TRBJ2-1, the V gene TRBV5-1; 9 bases line up with TRBD2. CDR1 and CDR2 from the germline V gene are SGHRS and YFSETQ. V lost 4 bases to trimming and J lost 4 bases; unmatched junction nucleotides: 3. The CDR3 extends over 14 amino acids. The CDR3 sequence: CASSRTSEYNEQFF. The CDR3 region has the DNA TGCGCCAGCAGCCGGACTAGCGAATACAATGAGCAGTTCTTC.

The genes are TRBV5-1 and TRBJ2-5; 12 bases match TRBD2. The CDR3 sequence is 17 residues long. V lost 2 bases, J lost 1 base, and 6 bases stayed unmatched. Germline V lookup: CDR1 SGHRS, CDR2 YFSETQ. CDR3 residues: CASSFAQLAGGQETQYF. The DNA of the CDR3 is TGCGCCAGCAGCTTCGCGCAACTAGCGGGAGGCCAAGAGACCCAGTACTTC. Full variable domain (remainder filled in from reference TRBV5-1 and TRBJ2-5): KAGVTQTPRYLIKTRGQQVTLSCSPISGHRSVSWYQQTPGQGLQFLFEYFSETQRNKGNFPGRFSGRQFSNSRSEMNVSTLELGDSALYLCASSFAQLAGGQETQYFGPGTRLLVL.

The chain links TRBV10-3 to TRBJ1-4; TRBD1 agrees at 9 bases. The CDR3 extends over 16 amino acids. Trimming cost V 2 bases and J 7 bases; bases outside gene matches: 8. Looked up from germline, CDR1 is ENHRY and CDR2 is SYGVKD. This chain's CDR3 is CAISERSGTGSEKLFF. The CDR3 nucleotides are TGTGCCATCAGTGAGAGATCCGGGACAGGGTCTGAAAAACTGTTTTTT.

This clone was found once. The chain links TRBV29-1 to TRBJ2-7, with D perhaps matching TRBD1 or TRBD2 (5 bases each). This CDR3 has 13 amino acids. Trimming removed 5 bases at V and 5 bases at J, with 16 bases between. Germline lookup yields CDR1 SQVTM and CDR2 ANQGSEA. CDR3 residues: CSVSGTPADEQYF. CDR3 bases: TGCAGCGTTTCCGGGACCCCCGCGGACGAGCAGTACTTC.

The chain couples TRBV4-3 to TRBJ2-7; D not resolved. V was shortened by 0 bases and J by 4 bases, with 7 bases between the two germline ends. Germline V gene lookup returns CDR1 LGHNA and CDR2 YSLEER. There are 13 residues in the CDR3. CDR3 sequence reads: CASSQDVGYEQYF. For the CDR3, the DNA is TGCGCCAGCAGCCAAGATGTCGGGTACGAGCAGTACTTC.

The chain couples TRBV4-1 to TRBJ2-4, with 11 bases identical to TRBD2. The CDR3 contains 17 residues. Germline CDR1 is MGHRA and CDR2 is YSYEKL. Trimming at V came to 0 bases and at J to 1 base, leaving 2 bases not matched to a gene. DNA for the CDR3: TGCGCCAGCAGCCAAGAAACTAGCGGGAGTGCCAAAAACATTCAGTACTTC. Encoded protein: CASSQETSGSAKNIQYF.